This T cell receptor (beta chain) came from a study of cytomegalovirus exposure and HLA in healthy donors. Germline CDR1 is KGHSH and CDR2 is LQKENI. The V and J ends lost 3 bases and 3 bases, in that order; junction bases with no gene match: 7. CDR3 length: 17 residues. Here immunoSEQ multiplex PCR was the method, and the copy in TCRdb shows in-frame clones only, minus some. The sample yields about 360,000 clones, about nine tenths seen once. This sequence was found in a woman aged 18-29 years in good health and CMV-seronegative. This sequence joins TRBV18 and TRBJ2-5, with 13 bases aligning to TRBD2. Sample: PBMCs. CDR3 DNA: TGTGCCAGCTCACCCTCCATAGGACTAGCGGGGGAAGAGACCCAGTACTTC. Translation: CASSPSIGLAGEETQYF.